This TCR beta chain derives from a study of T cell changes during pregnancy in multiple sclerosis. Assay: immunoSEQ multiplex PCR; the TCRdb copy retains only in-frame clones and omits some. Of roughly 40,000 clones in the sample, 80% to 90% were seen once. Germline V CDR1 and CDR2: MRHNA, SNTAGT. J gave up 8 bases and V 0 bases, and 6 bases lay outside the gene matches. The CDR3 spans 15 residues. This specimen was CD4+ T cells from peripheral blood mononuclear cells, taken in the first trimester of pregnancy. This sequence originates from a female donor with multiple sclerosis, enrolled in a pregnancy study. The chain carries TRBV6-4 and TRBJ2-1; TRBD2 matches at 8 bases. CDR3 region: CASSDSNGGVDEQFF. DNA for the CDR3: TGTGCCAGCAGTGACTCGAACGGGGGGGTCGATGAGCAGTTCTTC.